This T cell receptor beta chain appears in the sequencing data of a study of fetal regulatory T cell absence and autoimmunity. Data came from immunoSEQ multiplex PCR; TCRdb stores just in-frame clones and leaves some out. This table has approximately 49,000 clones, roughly four fifths appearing once. The CDR3 runs 14 residues. The ends were cut back, 2 bases at V and 2 bases at J, with 4 bases in the middle. The germline V gene has CDR1 MNHEY and CDR2 SVGAGI. This sequence joins TRBV6-5 and TRBJ2-6; no firm D call. The specimen was cord blood. This receptor was identified in a newborn boy with IPEX syndrome. For the CDR3, the DNA is TGTGCCAGCAGTTACCCGGCTGGGGCCAACGTCCTGACTTTC. This encodes CASSYPAGANVLTF.